Each of the 20 T cell receptor beta chains below was sequenced from the same sample in a study of blood T cell repertoires in COVID-19. Profiled with immunoSEQ multiplex PCR; TCRdb holds only in-frame clones, not every one. The sample contains almost 100,000 clones, around 86% of which appear only once. Material: peripheral blood. The source is a man aged 45 to 65 with acute or convalescent COVID-19.

The chain combines TRBV7-3 with TRBJ2-1; 8 bases fit TRBD2. Losses at the gene ends were 5 bases for V and 0 bases for J; bases not matched to a gene: 6. Germline CDR1 and CDR2: SGHTA and FQGTGA. The CDR3 length is 16 residues. The CDR3 is CASSLVSGSSYNEQFF. The CDR3 bases are TGTGCCAGCAGCCTCGTGAGCGGGAGCTCCTACAATGAGCAGTTCTTC.

To note about this clone: A read error may produce the germline difference seen at one junction end. The V call is TRBV4-1, the J call TRBJ2-7; 8 bases agree with TRBD2. Germline V gives CDR1 MGHRA, CDR2 YSYEKL. This CDR3 has 15 amino acids. CDR3 residues: CASSQLIAGSFEQYF. The CDR3, as DNA: TGCGCCAGCAGCCAACTGATAGCGGGATCCTTCGAGCAGTACTTC.

The chain combines TRBV15 with TRBJ2-7, with 9 bases matching TRBD2. V lost 3 bases and J lost 0; bases outside the gene matches: 6. Germline assignment: CDR1 LNHNV and CDR2 YYDKDF (reference sequence). This CDR3 region has 16 residues. CDR3 coding DNA: TGTGCCACCAGCAGTCCCGGGACTAGCAGCTCCTACGAGCAGTACTTC. This sequence encodes CATSSPGTSSSYEQYF.

The chain recombines TRBV2 with TRBJ2-2; D is possibly TRBD1 (5 bases). This CDR3 is built from 15 residues. The V end was cut by 2 bases, the J end by 4 bases, with 11 bases between. CDR1 and CDR2 (germline): SNHLY, FYNNEI. The CDR3 sequence: CASSEIQGGTGELFF. The CDR3, as DNA: TGTGCCAGCAGTGAAATTCAGGGCGGCACCGGGGAGCTGTTTTTT. Combining the CDR3 with reference TRBV2 and TRBJ2-2 gives the whole variable domain EPEVTQTPSHQVTQMGQEVILRCVPISNHLYFYWYRQILGQKVEFLVSFYNNEISEKSEIFDDQFSVERPDGSNFTLKIRSTKLEDSAMYFCASSEIQGGTGELFFGEGSRLTVL.

This clone was detected a few times. The V and J genes are TRBV3-1 (or the pseudogene TRBV3-2) and TRBJ1-1; TRBD1 matches at 7 bases. The CDR3 consists of 15 residues. Germline CDR1 reads LGHDT; CDR2 reads YNNKEL (reference sequence). V dropped 1 base and J dropped 1; count of bases not matched to a gene: 3. The CDR3 reads CASSQGTGWNTEAFF. The CDR3 region has the DNA TGTGCCAGCAGCCAAGGGACAGGATGGAACACTGAAGCTTTCTTT.

V gene TRBV5-4 combines with J gene TRBJ2-3, with 10 bases matching TRBD2. Per germline, CDR1 SGHNT and CDR2 YYREEE (reference sequence). This CDR3 spans 14 amino acids. J was trimmed by 4 bases and V by 3 bases; bases with no gene match: 2. The CDR3 region has the DNA TGTGCCAGCAGCTCCGGACTAGCGGCAGATACGCAGTATTTT. Protein product: CASSSGLAADTQYF.

V usage is TRBV23-1 and J usage is TRBJ2-5, with D perhaps matching TRBD2 (7 bases). TRBV23-1 is labeled an ORF, and its function is uncertain. V lost 0 bases to trimming and J lost 1 base, with 18 bases between them. The length of the CDR3 is 18 residues. CDR3: CASSQSVEKGGVQETQYF. The CDR3, as DNA: TGCGCCAGCAGTCAATCGGTTGAGAAAGGGGGGGTCCAAGAGACCCAGTACTTC.

V usage is TRBV5-1 and J usage is TRBJ1-4; TRBD1 might be the D (6 bases). The V end was cut by 1 base, the J end by 3 bases, with 7 bases between. The CDR3 extends over 14 amino acids. CDR1 is SGHRS, CDR2 YFSETQ, per germline. CDR3 in amino acids: CASSLTGPNEKLFF. In DNA form, the CDR3 reads TGCGCCAGCAGCTTGACAGGGCCTAATGAAAAACTGTTTTTT.

The CDR3 DNA is TGTGCCAGCAGCGTAGGTCTAGCGGGAGGCGGGGGTGAGCAGTTCTTC. Amino acid sequence: CASSVGLAGGGGEQFF. The chain is built from TRBV9 and TRBJ2-1, with 11 bases lining up with TRBD2. In germline, CDR1 is SGDLS, CDR2 YYNGEE. V dropped 0 bases and J dropped 9; count of bases not matched to a gene: 8. The CDR3 runs 16 residues.

The chain is built from TRBV10-3 and TRBJ2-1, with 11 bases lining up with TRBD2. After removal of 0 bases from V and 6 bases from J, the junction contained 1 base not matched to a gene. The CDR3 sequence is 15 residues long. The V gene's germline CDR1 is ENHRY and CDR2 SYGVKD. The CDR3 region is CAISESSGRANEQFF. DNA of the CDR3: TGTGCCATCAGTGAGTCTAGCGGGAGGGCCAATGAGCAGTTCTTC.

V usage is TRBV5-1 and J usage is TRBJ2-7; TRBD2 matches at 10 bases. The length of the CDR3 is 14 residues. J gave up 6 bases and V 2 bases, and 5 bases lay outside the gene matches. CDR1 SGHRS and CDR2 YFSETQ come from the germline V gene. The CDR3 DNA reads as TGCGCCAGCAGCTTAGCGGGAGGGGTCCCCGAGCAGTACTTC. It yields the protein CASSLAGGVPEQYF.

J is TRBJ2-1 and V is TRBV18; maybe TRBD2 (7 bases). Germline V gene lookup returns CDR1 KGHSH and CDR2 LQKENI. V lost 7 bases, J lost 5 bases, and 15 bases lay in between. CDR3 length: 14 residues. CDR3 bases: TGTGCCAGCTGGAAGGGGGGGGACCACAATGAGCAGTTCTTC. Protein: CASWKGGDHNEQFF. Full variable domain (missing parts from reference TRBV18 and TRBJ2-1): NAGVMQNPRHLVRRRGQEARLRCSPMKGHSHVYWYRQLPEEGLKFMVYLQKENIIDESGMPKERFSAEFPKEGPSILRIQQVVRGDSAAYFCASWKGGDHNEQFFGPGTRLTVL.

As DNA, the CDR3 is TGTGCTAGTGGGGGGAGCAAAGAGACCCAGTACTTC. This codes for CASGGSKETQYF. The chain couples TRBV12-5 to TRBJ2-5, with a possible D match to TRBD2 (5 bases). The V gene lost 6 bases and the J gene lost 3 bases, with 8 bases spanning the gap. CDR1 and CDR2 from the germline V gene are LGHNT and FRNRAP. CDR3 length: 12 amino acids.

The chain uses TRBV28 and TRBJ1-4; 11 positions match TRBD1. Germline V gives CDR1 MDHEN, CDR2 SYDVKM. The length of the CDR3 is 18 residues. The junction had 12 bases not matched to a gene; V was cut back by 5 bases and J by 4 bases. Written as DNA, the CDR3 is TGTGCCAGCAGTAAACCGGGACAGGGGGGGGTAGGTAATGAAAAACTGTTTTTT. Protein: CASSKPGQGGVGNEKLFF.

V is TRBV7-4 and J is TRBJ1-1; the D gene is possibly TRBD1 (5 bases). In germline, CDR1 is SGHVT, CDR2 SQSDAQ. The V end was cut by 3 bases, the J end by 1 base, with 9 bases between. The CDR3 totals 14 residues. This chain's CDR3 is CASSFPQGNTEAFF. The CDR3 DNA sequence: TGTGCCAGCAGCTTCCCCCAGGGGAACACTGAAGCTTTCTTT. The full variable domain, its missing parts supplied by reference TRBV7-4 and TRBJ1-1, is GAGVSQSPRYKVAKRGRDVALRCDSISGHVTLYWYRQTLGQGSEVLTYSQSDAQRDKSGRPSGRFSAERPERSVSTLKIQRTEQGDSAVYLCASSFPQGNTEAFFGQGTRLTVV.

The chain links TRBV19 to TRBJ2-3; TRBD2 might be the D (6 bases). CDR3 length: 17 residues. Germline CDR1 LNHDA, CDR2 SQIVND (reference sequence). Trimming stripped 5 bases from V and 1 base from J, with 19 bases between. As DNA, the CDR3 is TGTGCCAGTAGTTCGGATAGCGGAGTCCTCGGCACAGATACGCAGTATTTT. Residues: CASSSDSGVLGTDTQYF.

The chain uses TRBV2 and TRBJ1-1, with D tentatively TRBD1 (6 bases). The germline V gene encodes CDR1 SNHLY and CDR2 FYNNEI. V gave up 2 bases and J gave up 1 base, with 11 bases separating them. CDR3 length: 15 amino acids. CDR3 amino acids: CASSELGHPNTEAFF. DNA of the CDR3: TGTGCCAGCAGTGAACTGGGACACCCGAACACTGAAGCTTTCTTT.

CDR3 in amino acids: CASSLGGTGYYGYTF. CDR3 sequence (DNA): TGCGCCAGCAGCTTGGGGGGGACAGGTTACTATGGCTACACCTTC. The V call is TRBV5-1, the J call TRBJ1-2, with TRBD1 matching over 8 bases. CDR1 SGHRS and CDR2 YFSETQ come from the germline V gene. The CDR3 spans 15 residues. V shed 0 bases, J shed 3 bases, and the junction held 4 bases outside the gene matches.

V usage is TRBV5-1 and J usage is TRBJ2-7, with 7 bases matching TRBD2. The CDR3 is 13 amino acids. The V segment lost 6 bases and the J segment 0 bases; nucleotides outside the gene matches: 3. In germline, CDR1 is SGHRS, CDR2 YFSETQ. The CDR3, as DNA: TGCGCCAGCAACGGCGGGAGCTCCTACGAGCAGTACTTC. It is translated as CASNGGSSYEQYF. The full variable domain, its missing parts supplied by reference TRBV5-1 and TRBJ2-7, is KAGVTQTPRYLIKTRGQQVTLSCSPISGHRSVSWYQQTPGQGLQFLFEYFSETQRNKGNFPGRFSGRQFSNSRSEMNVSTLELGDSALYLCASNGGSSYEQYFGPGTRLTVT.

This chain joins TRBV19 and TRBJ1-4, with a tentative D call TRBD1 (6 bases). The V end was cut by 10 bases, the J end by 3 bases, with 18 bases between. CDR1 and CDR2 from the germline V gene are LNHDA and SQIVND (reference sequence). The CDR3 is 15 amino acids. CDR3 region: CATLGSGAANEKLFF. Written as DNA, the CDR3 is TGTGCCACCTTAGGGTCAGGGGCGGCTAATGAAAAACTGTTTTTT.